This TCR beta chain appears in the sequencing data of a study of OX40 agonist ivuxolimab in advanced cancers. Study-wide background: Ivuxolimab is an agonistic anti-OX40 (CD134) antibody, and patients were treated with it. Patients received intravenous ivuxolimab every 2 weeks at 0.01 to 10 mg/kg.

People who had autoimmune disease history or systemic immunosuppression were excluded. The assay was immunoSEQ multiplex PCR, and TCRdb's table has in-frame clones only and misses some. The sample carries around 34,000 clones, 65% to 85% recorded once. Only one count was recorded for this clone. Different DNA sequences within this sample yield the same CDR3. Looked up from germline, CDR1 is SGHNT and CDR2 is YYREEE (reference sequence). J gave up 1 base and V 1 base, and 0 bases lay outside the gene matches. The CDR3 covers 14 residues. The origin of this receptor is an adult with an advanced solid tumor such as melanoma, head and neck, liver or kidney cancer. The sample here was CD4+ or CD8+ T cells sorted from blood, taken in a trial of the OX40 agonist ivuxolimab. The genes are TRBV5-4 and TRBJ2-5, with 8 bases that match TRBD2. CDR3 residues: CASSLRGGQETQYF. CDR3 bases: TGTGCCAGCAGCTTGCGGGGGGGCCAAGAGACCCAGTACTTC. Looking up the rest from reference TRBV5-4 and TRBJ2-5 gives the full variable domain: ETGVTQSPTHLIKTRGQQVTLRCSSQSGHNTVSWYQQALGQGPQFIFQYYREEENGRGNFPPRFSGLQFPNYSSELNVNALELDDSALYLCASSLRGGQETQYFGPGTRLLVL.